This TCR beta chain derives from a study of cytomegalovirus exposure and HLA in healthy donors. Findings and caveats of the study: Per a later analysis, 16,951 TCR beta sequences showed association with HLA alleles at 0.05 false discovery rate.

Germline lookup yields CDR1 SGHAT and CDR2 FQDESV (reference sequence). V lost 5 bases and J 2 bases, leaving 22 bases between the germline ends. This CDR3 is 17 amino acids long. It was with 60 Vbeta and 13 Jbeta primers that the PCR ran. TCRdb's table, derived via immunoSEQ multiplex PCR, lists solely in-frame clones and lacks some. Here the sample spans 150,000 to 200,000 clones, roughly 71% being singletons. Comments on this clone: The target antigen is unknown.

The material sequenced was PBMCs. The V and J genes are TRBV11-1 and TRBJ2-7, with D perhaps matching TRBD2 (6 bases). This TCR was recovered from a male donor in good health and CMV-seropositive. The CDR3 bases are TGTGCCAGCAGCCTTACCGGGACTCGTTACAATCCCTACGAGCAGTACTTC. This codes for CASSLTGTRYNPYEQYF.